The 13 T cell receptor beta chains below all came from one sample that was sequenced in a study of breast tumors, draining lymph nodes, adjacent tissues. Axillary draining lymph nodes of breast cancer patients supplied the node samples. TCRdb re-derived calls from the multiplex PCR reads in MiXCR, one entry per CDR3 protein. The top ten clones hold less than 2.5% of a sample with about 140,000 distinct CDR3 sequences, 30% to 35% of them seen once. The sequenced sample was axillary lymph node tissue. Receptors were obtained from a female donor with breast cancer. Some clones in this sample may be carry-over from other donors' samples.

This clonotype appeared once. This chain uses TRBV29-1 with TRBJ2-6, with D unclear. The CDR3 is 14 amino acids. From germline, CDR1 is SQVTM and CDR2 ANQGSEA. Trimming cost V 0 bases and J 3 bases, with 6 bases left between them. CDR3 bases: TGCAGCGTTGAAGATGGTTTTGGGGCCAACGTCCTGACTTTC. Encoded protein: CSVEDGFGANVLTF.

This clonotype appeared many times. CDR3 sequence (DNA): TGTGCCAGCAGCTTGCGGGGGACTGCCAATCAGCCCCAGCATTTT. This translates into CASSLRGTANQPQHF. This sequence joins TRBV7-2 and TRBJ1-5, with D perhaps matching TRBD1 (5 bases). The V gene lost 3 bases and the J gene lost 3 bases, with 12 bases spanning the gap. The germline CDR1 and CDR2 sequences are SGHTA and FQGNSA. The CDR3 runs 15 residues.

In the case of this clonotype: The conserved phenylalanine or tryptophan is not found at the CDR3 terminus, so this likely reflects a read error. Because the CDR3's place on the DNA is in doubt, the DNA is left out and the CDR3 is given as listed by TCRdb. The CDR3 loop is CAISEGGGGYTFGS. The rearrangement joins TRBV10-3 to TRBJ2-5; the listed D gene, TRBD2, was not tested against the DNA. CDR1 ENHRY and CDR2 SYGVKD come from the germline V gene. The CDR3 has 14 amino acids, counting both end residues.

The chain carries TRBV7-3 and TRBJ2-1, with 9 bases lining up with TRBD2. CDR3 size: 16 residues. The V segment lost 4 bases and the J segment 4 bases; nucleotides outside the gene matches: 8. CDR1 is SGHTA and CDR2 is FQGTGA in the germline V gene. CDR3 nucleotide sequence: TGTGCCAGCAGCTCAAGGGCTAGCGGGGTTTACAATGAGCAGTTCTTC. It codes for CASSSRASGVYNEQFF.

This clonotype was counted many times. This sequence joins TRBV3-1 and TRBJ2-5; a possible D gene is TRBD2 (5 bases). This CDR3 is 18 amino acids long. V dropped 4 bases and J dropped 5 bases, with 26 bases sitting between them. Per germline, CDR1 LGHDT and CDR2 YNNKEL (reference sequence). The CDR3 region has the DNA TGTGCCAGCAGCCGATCGGAGTTGACGGGTTCCCCGGGGGAGACCCAGTACTTC. This sequence encodes CASSRSELTGSPGETQYF.

In its sample, this clonotype was seen many times. This chain uses TRBV7-9 with TRBJ2-5, with 7 bases identical to TRBD1. Germline V lookup: CDR1 SEHNR, CDR2 FQNEAQ (reference sequence). V shed 11 bases, J shed 3 bases, and the junction held 6 bases outside the gene matches. The CDR3 spans 12 residues. CDR3 nucleotide sequence: TGTGCCTCCGTGCAGGGGGAAGAGACCCAGTACTTC. Its protein is CASVQGEETQYF.

The table lists this clonotype with many counts. This chain links TRBV12-3 or TRBV12-4 with TRBJ1-3; D uncertain. V lost 7 bases to trimming and J lost 4 bases, with 14 bases between them. CDR3 length: 14 amino acids. CDR3 bases: TGTGCCAGCAAAGTGGTGAGGTCCGGAAACACCATATATTTT. Its protein is CASKVVRSGNTIYF.

This clonotype was observed many times. The V and J genes are TRBV5-1 and TRBJ1-4; D might be TRBD1 (5 bases). Trimming pared 3 bases from V and 0 bases from J, leaving 12 bases between. The CDR3 has 16 residues. Germline-derived CDR1 and CDR2 are SGHRS and YFSETQ. CDR3 sequence reads: CASSYSGATTNEKLFF. The CDR3 bases are TGCGCCAGCAGCTACTCCGGGGCAACAACTAATGAAAAACTGTTTTTT.

The V and J genes are TRBV27 and TRBJ2-1; perhaps TRBD2 as D (6 bases). The CDR3 length is 13 residues. CDR1 and CDR2 (germline): MNHEY, SMNVEV (reference sequence). The germline V and J ends were trimmed by 3 bases and 4 bases, with 7 bases remaining between them. The CDR3 nucleotides are TGTGCCAGCAGTTTGCGGGGTTACAATGAGCAGTTCTTC. This codes for CASSLRGYNEQFF.

This clonotype was seen repeatedly, ten times or more. The chain is built from TRBV6-1 and TRBJ1-2; tentatively, D is TRBD1 (6 bases). This CDR3 is built from 13 residues. V lost 9 bases to trimming and J lost 6 bases, with 17 bases between them. Per the germline V gene, CDR1 is MNHNS and CDR2 is SASEGT. The CDR3 is CASRTAISDGYTF. DNA for the CDR3: TGTGCCAGTCGGACAGCAATATCAGATGGCTACACCTTC.

The V gene is TRBV20-1, the J gene TRBJ1-4, with TRBD1 identical over 8 bases. Germline CDR1 DFQATT, CDR2 SNEGSKA (reference sequence). The CDR3 extends over 15 amino acids. Unmatched junction bases numbered 1, after V lost 1 base and J lost 0 bases. This CDR3 is CSARVGQATNEKLFF. CDR3 nucleotides: TGCAGTGCTAGAGTGGGACAGGCAACTAATGAAAAACTGTTTTTT.

This clonotype was observed a handful of times. CDR3 bases: TGCAGTGCTAGGTTTACCACTGAAGCTTTCTTT. Translating it yields CSARFTTEAFF. This sequence joins TRBV20-1 and TRBJ1-1; no firm D call. V was trimmed by 3 bases and J by 4 bases, leaving 6 bases between them. The CDR3 is made up of 11 amino acids. Germline CDR1 reads DFQATT; CDR2 reads SNEGSKA (reference sequence).

This clonotype was picked up many times. The chain has TRBV6-2 or TRBV6-3 and TRBJ1-6; no clear D gene. CDR3 size: 15 residues. V lost 6 bases to trimming and J lost 10 bases, with 19 bases between them. Germline CDR1 MNHEY, CDR2 SVGEGT. CDR3: CASSATRVGSSPLHF. CDR3 sequence (DNA): TGTGCCAGCAGCGCGACAAGGGTCGGAAGCTCACCCCTCCACTTT.